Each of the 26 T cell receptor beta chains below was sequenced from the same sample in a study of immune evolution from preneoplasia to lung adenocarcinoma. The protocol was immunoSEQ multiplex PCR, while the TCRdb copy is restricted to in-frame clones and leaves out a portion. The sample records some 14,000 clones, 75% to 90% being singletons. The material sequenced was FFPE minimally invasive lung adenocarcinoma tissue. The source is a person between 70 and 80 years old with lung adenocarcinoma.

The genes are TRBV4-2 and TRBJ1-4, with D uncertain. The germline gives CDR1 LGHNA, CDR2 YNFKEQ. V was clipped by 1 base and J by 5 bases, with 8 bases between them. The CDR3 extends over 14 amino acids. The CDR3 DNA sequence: TGTGCCAGCAGCCAAGGGACGGGGAATGAAAAACTGTTTTTT. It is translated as CASSQGTGNEKLFF.

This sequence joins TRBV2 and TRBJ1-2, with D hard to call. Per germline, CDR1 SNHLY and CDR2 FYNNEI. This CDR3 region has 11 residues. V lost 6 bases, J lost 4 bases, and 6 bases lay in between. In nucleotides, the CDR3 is TGTGCCAGCAGATGGACCTATGGCTACACCTTC. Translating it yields CASRWTYGYTF. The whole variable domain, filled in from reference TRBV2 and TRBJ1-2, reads EPEVTQTPSHQVTQMGQEVILRCVPISNHLYFYWYRQILGQKVEFLVSFYNNEISEKSEIFDDQFSVERPDGSNFTLKIRSTKLEDSAMYFCASRWTYGYTFGSGTRLTVV.

The CDR3 reads CASSYPQQLYEQYF. The CDR3 DNA is TGTGCCAGCAGTTACCCGCAGCAACTTTACGAGCAGTACTTC. The rearrangement uses TRBV6-6 and TRBJ2-7; D is unresolved. Trimming took off 2 bases at V and 4 bases at J, with 12 bases between the two ends. Germline CDR1 is MNHNY and CDR2 is SVGAGI (reference sequence). This CDR3 spans 14 amino acids.

As DNA, the CDR3 is TGTGCCAGCAGTGAGGACAGGGGACTGTTTTTT. It translates to CASSEDRGLFF. The chain links TRBV6-1 to TRBJ1-4; 9 bases are a match to TRBD1. CDR3 size: 11 residues. Per the germline V gene, CDR1 is MNHNS and CDR2 is SASEGT. V lost 3 bases to trimming and J lost 13 bases; unmatched junction nucleotides: 0.

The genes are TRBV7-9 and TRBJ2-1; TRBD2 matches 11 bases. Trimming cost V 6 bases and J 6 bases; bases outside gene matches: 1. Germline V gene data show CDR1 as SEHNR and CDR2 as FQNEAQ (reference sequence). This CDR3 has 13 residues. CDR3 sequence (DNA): TGTGCCAGCAGACTAGCGGGGGCCAATGAGCAGTTCTTC. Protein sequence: CASRLAGANEQFF.

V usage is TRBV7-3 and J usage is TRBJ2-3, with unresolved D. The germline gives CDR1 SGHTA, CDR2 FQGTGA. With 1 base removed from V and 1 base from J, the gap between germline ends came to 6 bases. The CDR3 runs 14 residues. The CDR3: CASSLNGGTDTQYF. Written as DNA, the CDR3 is TGTGCCAGCAGCTTAAACGGTGGCACAGATACGCAGTATTTT.

The CDR3 is CASTGLAVGTDTQYF. CDR3 sequence (DNA): TGCGCCAGTACAGGACTAGCGGTAGGCACAGATACGCAGTATTTT. V is TRBV10-2 and J is TRBJ2-3; 10 positions agree with TRBD2. CDR3 size: 15 residues. Germline CDR1 is WSHSY and CDR2 is SAAADI. J was trimmed by 1 base and V by 9 bases; bases with no gene match: 7.

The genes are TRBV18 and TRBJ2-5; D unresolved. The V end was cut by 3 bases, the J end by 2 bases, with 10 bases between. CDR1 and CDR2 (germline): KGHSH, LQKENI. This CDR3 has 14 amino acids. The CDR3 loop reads CASSPNEQQETQYF. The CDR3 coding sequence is TGTGCCAGCTCACCGAATGAACAACAAGAGACCCAGTACTTC.

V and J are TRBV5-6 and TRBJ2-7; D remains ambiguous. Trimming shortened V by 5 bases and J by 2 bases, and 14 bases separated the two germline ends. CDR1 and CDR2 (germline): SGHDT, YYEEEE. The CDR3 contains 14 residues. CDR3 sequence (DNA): TGTGCCAGCAGTAGGTTCCAGGATACCTACGAGCAGTACTTC. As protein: CASSRFQDTYEQYF.

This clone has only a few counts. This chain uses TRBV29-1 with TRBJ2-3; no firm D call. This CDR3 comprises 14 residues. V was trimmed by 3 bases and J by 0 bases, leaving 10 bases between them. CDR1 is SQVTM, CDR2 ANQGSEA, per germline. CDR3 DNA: TGCAGCGTTGACGGCACCCGAAGCACAGATACGCAGTATTTT. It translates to CSVDGTRSTDTQYF.

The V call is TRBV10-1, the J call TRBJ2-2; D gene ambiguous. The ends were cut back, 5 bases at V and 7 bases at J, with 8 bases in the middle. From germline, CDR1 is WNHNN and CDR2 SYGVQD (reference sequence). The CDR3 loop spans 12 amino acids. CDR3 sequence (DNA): TGCGCCAGCAGTTTGGGTAGCGGGGAGCTGTTTTTT. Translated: CASSLGSGELFF.

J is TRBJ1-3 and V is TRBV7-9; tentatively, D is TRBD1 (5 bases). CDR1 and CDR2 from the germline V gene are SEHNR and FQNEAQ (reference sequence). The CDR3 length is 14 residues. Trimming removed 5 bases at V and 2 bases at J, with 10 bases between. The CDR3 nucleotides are TGTGCCAGCAGCCCCCGGGACCCTGGAAACACCATATATTTT. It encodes CASSPRDPGNTIYF.

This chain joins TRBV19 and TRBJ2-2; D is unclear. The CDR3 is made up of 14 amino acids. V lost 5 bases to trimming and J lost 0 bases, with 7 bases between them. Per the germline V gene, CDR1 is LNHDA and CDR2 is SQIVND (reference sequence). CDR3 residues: CASSFRANTGELFF. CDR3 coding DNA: TGTGCCAGTAGTTTCAGAGCGAACACCGGGGAGCTGTTTTTT.

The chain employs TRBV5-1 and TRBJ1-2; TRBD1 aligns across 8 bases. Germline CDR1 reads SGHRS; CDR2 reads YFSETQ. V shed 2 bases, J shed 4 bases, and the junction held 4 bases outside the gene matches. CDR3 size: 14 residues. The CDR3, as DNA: TGCGCCAGCAGCTTTCCGGGACAGGTCTATGGCTACACCTTC. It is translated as CASSFPGQVYGYTF.

The CDR3: CAGLRVRYGYTF. The CDR3, as DNA: TGTGCCGGCCTCAGGGTAAGGTATGGCTACACCTTC. The genes are TRBV28 and TRBJ1-2, with D possibly being TRBD1 (5 bases). This CDR3 has 12 residues. The V end was cut by 11 bases, the J end by 5 bases, with 15 bases between. Germline V lookup: CDR1 MDHEN, CDR2 SYDVKM.

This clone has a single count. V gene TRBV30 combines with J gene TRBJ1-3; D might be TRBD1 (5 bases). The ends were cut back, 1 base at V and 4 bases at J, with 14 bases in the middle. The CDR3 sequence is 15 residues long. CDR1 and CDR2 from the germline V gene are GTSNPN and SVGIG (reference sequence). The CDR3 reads CAWSANQGSGNTIYF. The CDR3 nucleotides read TGTGCCTGGAGTGCAAATCAGGGATCCGGAAACACCATATATTTT.

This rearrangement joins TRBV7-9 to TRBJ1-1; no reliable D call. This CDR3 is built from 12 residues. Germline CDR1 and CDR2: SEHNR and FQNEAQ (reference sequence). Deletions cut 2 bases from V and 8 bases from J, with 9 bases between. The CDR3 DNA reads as TGTGCCAGCAGCTTAAGTCTTTCGGAAGCTTTCTTT. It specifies CASSLSLSEAFF.

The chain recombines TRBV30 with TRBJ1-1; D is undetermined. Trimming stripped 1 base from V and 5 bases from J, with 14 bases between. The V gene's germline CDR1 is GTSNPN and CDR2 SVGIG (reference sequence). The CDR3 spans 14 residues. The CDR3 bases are TGTGCCTGGAGTGGGGAATACGCGCAGACTGAAGCTTTCTTT. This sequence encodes CAWSGEYAQTEAFF.

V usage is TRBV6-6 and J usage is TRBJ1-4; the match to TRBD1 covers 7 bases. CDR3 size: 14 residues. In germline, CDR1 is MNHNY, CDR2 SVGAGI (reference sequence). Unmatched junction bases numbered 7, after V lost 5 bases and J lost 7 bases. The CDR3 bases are TGTGCCAGCAGTCATACAGGGGAGGGTGAAAAACTGTTTTTT. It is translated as CASSHTGEGEKLFF.

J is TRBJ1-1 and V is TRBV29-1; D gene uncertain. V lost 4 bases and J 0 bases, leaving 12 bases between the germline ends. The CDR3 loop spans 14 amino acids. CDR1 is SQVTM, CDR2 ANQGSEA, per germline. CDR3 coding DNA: TGCAGCGTTGTTTGGCGGACCATGAACACTGAAGCTTTCTTT. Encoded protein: CSVVWRTMNTEAFF.

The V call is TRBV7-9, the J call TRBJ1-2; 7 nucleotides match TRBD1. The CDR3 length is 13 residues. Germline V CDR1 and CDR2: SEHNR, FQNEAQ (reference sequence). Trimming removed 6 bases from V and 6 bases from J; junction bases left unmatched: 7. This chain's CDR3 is CASSYDRADGYTF. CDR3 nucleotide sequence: TGTGCCAGCAGTTACGACAGGGCGGATGGCTACACCTTC.

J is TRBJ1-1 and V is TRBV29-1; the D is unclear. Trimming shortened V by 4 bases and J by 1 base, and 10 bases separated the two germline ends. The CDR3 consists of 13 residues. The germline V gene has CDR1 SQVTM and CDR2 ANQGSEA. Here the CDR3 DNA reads TGCAGCGTTGTCCCTCCGACGAACACTGAAGCTTTCTTT. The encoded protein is CSVVPPTNTEAFF.

The CDR3 is CASSSPRVGEQYF. The CDR3 DNA reads as TGTGCCAGCAGTTCACCTAGGGTGGGCGAGCAGTACTTC. This chain uses TRBV6-5 with TRBJ2-7; no firm D call. CDR1 and CDR2 from the germline V gene are MNHEY and SVGAGI. Trimming pared 4 bases from V and 6 bases from J, leaving 13 bases between. CDR3 length: 13 residues.

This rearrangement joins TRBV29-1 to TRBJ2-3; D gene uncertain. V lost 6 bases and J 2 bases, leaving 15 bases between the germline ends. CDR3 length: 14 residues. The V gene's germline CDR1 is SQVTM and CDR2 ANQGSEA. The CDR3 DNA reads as TGCAGCGTCACCGGTAAATCCCCCACAGATACGCAGTATTTT. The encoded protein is CSVTGKSPTDTQYF.

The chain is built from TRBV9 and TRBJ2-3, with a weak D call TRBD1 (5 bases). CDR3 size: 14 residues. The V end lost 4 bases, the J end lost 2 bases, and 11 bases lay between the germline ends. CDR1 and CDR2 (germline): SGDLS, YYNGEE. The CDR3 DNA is TGTGCCAGCAGCACCTCGACAGTCACAGATACGCAGTATTTT. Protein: CASSTSTVTDTQYF.

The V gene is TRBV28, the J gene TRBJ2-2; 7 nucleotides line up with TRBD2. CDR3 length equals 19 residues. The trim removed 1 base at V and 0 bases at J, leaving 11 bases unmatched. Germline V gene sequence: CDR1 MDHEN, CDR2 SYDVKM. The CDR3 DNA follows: TGTGCCAGCAGTTTATTCCGATTCGCGGGAGTGACGAACACCGGGGAGCTGTTTTTT. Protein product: CASSLFRFAGVTNTGELFF.